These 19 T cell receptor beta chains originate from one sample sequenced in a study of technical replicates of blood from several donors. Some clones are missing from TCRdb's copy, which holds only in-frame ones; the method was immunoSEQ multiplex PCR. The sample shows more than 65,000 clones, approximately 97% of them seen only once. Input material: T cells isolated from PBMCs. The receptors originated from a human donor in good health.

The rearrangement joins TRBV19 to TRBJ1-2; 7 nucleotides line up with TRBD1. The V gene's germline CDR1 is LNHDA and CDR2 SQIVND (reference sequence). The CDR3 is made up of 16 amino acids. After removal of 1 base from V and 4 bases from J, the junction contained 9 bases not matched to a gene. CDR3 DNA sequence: TGTGCCAGTAGTATAGCCCGGACAGGTGGAGGCTATGGCTACACCTTC. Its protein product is CASSIARTGGGYGYTF.

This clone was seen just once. This CDR3 reads CASRGGQGANTEAFF. CDR3 coding DNA: TGTGCCAGCAGGGGGGGCCAGGGGGCGAACACTGAAGCTTTCTTT. The chain has TRBV6-1 and TRBJ1-1; 8 positions match TRBD1. The V gene's germline CDR1 is MNHNS and CDR2 SASEGT. V was clipped by 6 bases and J by 1 base; unmatched bases: 7. The CDR3 is 15 residues long.

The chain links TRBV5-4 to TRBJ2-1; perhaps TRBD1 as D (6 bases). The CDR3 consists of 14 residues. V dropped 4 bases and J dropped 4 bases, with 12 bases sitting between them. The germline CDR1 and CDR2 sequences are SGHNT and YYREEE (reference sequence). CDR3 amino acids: CASSVPTGYNEQFF. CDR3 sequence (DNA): TGTGCCAGCAGCGTGCCCACAGGGTACAATGAGCAGTTCTTC.

The CDR3 loop is CASSLGAYSNQPQHF. DNA for the CDR3: TGTGCCAGCAGTTTGGGGGCTTATAGCAATCAGCCCCAGCATTTT. The chain employs TRBV28 and TRBJ1-5; weak D call: TRBD1 (6 bases). The germline V gene has CDR1 MDHEN and CDR2 SYDVKM. The CDR3 loop spans 15 amino acids. Trimming removed 3 bases from V and 0 bases from J, with 9 bases in between.

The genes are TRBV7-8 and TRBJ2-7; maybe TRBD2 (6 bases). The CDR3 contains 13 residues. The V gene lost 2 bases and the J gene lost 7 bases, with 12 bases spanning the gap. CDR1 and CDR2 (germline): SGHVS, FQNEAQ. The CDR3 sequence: CASSLWVGGEQYF. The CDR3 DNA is TGTGCCAGCAGCTTATGGGTCGGGGGAGAGCAGTACTTC. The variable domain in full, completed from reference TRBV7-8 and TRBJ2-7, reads GAGVSQSPRYKVAKRGQDVALRCDPISGHVSLFWYQQALGQGPEFLTYFQNEAQLDKSGLPSDRFFAERPEGSVSTLKIQRTQQEDSAVYLCASSLWVGGEQYFGPGTRLTVT.

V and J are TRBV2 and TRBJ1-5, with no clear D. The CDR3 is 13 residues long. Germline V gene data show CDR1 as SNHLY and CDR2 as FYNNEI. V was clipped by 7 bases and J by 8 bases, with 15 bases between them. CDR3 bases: TGTGCCAGCAACGCGGTCCCGGCCGAGCCCCAGCATTTT. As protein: CASNAVPAEPQHF.

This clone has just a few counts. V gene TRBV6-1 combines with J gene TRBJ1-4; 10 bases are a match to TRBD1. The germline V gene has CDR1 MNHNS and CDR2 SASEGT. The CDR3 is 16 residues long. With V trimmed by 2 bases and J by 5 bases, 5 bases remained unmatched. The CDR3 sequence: CASSESEDRGNEKLFF. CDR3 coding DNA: TGTGCCAGCAGTGAATCAGAGGACAGGGGGAATGAAAAACTGTTTTTT.

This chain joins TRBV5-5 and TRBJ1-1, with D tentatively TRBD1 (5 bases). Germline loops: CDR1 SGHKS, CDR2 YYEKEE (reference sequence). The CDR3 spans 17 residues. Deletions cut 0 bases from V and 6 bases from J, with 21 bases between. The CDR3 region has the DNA TGTGCCAGCAGCTTGGTGTGGTTAGGGGCGCAGAGTTCTGAAGCTTTCTTT. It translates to CASSLVWLGAQSSEAFF.

The CDR3 reads CASGPAGGSYEQYF. DNA of the CDR3: TGTGCTAGTGGTCCGGCGGGGGGTTCCTACGAGCAGTACTTC. The genes are TRBV12-5 and TRBJ2-7; 8 bases align to TRBD2. V shed 5 bases, J shed 1 base, and the junction held 4 bases outside the gene matches. This CDR3 is 14 amino acids long. Germline values: CDR1 LGHNT, CDR2 FRNRAP.

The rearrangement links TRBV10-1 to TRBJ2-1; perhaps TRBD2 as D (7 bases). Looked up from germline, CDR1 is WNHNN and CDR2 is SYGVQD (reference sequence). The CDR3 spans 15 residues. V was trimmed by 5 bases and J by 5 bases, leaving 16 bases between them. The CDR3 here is CASSKQGGPHNEQFF. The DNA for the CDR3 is TGCGCCAGCAGTAAACAGGGAGGGCCCCACAATGAGCAGTTCTTC.

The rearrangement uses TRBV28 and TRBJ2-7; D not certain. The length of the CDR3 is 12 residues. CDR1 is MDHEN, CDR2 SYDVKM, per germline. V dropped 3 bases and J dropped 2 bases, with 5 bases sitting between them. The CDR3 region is CASSFSTYEQYF. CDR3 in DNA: TGTGCCAGCAGTTTTAGTACCTACGAGCAGTACTTC.

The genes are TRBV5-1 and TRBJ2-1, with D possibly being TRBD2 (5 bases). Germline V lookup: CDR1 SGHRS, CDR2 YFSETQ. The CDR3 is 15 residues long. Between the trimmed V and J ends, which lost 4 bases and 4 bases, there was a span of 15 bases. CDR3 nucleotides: TGCGCCAGCAGCCCCGAGGACGGACTGTACAATGAGCAGTTCTTC. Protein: CASSPEDGLYNEQFF.

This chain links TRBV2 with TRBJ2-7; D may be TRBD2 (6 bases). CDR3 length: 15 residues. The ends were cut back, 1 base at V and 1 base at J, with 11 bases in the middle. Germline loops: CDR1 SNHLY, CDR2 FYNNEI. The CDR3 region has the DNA TGTGCCAGCAGTGAAGGGGGAGGATCGTCCTACGAGCAGTACTTC. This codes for CASSEGGGSSYEQYF.

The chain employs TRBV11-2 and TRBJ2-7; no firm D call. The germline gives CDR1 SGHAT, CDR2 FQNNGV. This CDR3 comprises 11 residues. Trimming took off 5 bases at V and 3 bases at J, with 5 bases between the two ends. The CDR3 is CASSPYYEQYF. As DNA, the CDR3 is TGTGCCAGCAGCCCGTACTACGAGCAGTACTTC. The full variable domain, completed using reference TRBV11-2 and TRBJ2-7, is EAGVAQSPRYKIIEKRQSVAFWCNPISGHATLYWYQQILGQGPKLLIQFQNNGVVDDSQLPKDRFSAERLKGVDSTLKIQPAKLEDSAVYLCASSPYYEQYFGPGTRLTVT.

The CDR3 DNA is TGCGCCAGCAGCTTCCAGGGGGTGCAGTACTTC. This translates into CASSFQGVQYF. This rearrangement joins TRBV5-1 to TRBJ2-7; the match to TRBD1 covers 7 bases. Germline V gene sequence: CDR1 SGHRS, CDR2 YFSETQ. J lost 9 bases, V lost 2 bases, and 2 bases had no gene match. This CDR3 has 11 amino acids.

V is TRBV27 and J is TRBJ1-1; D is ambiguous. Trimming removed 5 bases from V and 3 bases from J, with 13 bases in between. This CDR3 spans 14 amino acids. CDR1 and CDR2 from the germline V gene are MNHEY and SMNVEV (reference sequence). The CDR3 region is CASSPDGGYTEAFF. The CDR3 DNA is TGTGCCAGCAGTCCCGACGGAGGATACACTGAAGCTTTCTTT.

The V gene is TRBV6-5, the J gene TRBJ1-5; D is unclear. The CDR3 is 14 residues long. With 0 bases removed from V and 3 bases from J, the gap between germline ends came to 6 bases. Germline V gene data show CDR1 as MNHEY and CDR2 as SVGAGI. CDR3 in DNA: TGTGCCAGCAGTTACTCGAGGGCCAATCAGCCCCAGCATTTT. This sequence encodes CASSYSRANQPQHF.

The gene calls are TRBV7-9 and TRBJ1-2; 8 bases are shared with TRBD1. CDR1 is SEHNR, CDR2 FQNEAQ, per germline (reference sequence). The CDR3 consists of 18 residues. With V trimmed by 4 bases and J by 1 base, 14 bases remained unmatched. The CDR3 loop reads CASSSSDREERNNYGYTF. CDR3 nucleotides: TGTGCCAGCAGCTCCTCGGACAGGGAAGAACGAAATAACTATGGCTACACCTTC.

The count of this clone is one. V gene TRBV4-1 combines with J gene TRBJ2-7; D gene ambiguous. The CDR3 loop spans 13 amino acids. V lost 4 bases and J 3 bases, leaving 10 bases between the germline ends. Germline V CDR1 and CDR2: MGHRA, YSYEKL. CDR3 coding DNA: TGCGCCAGCAGCCCTCGAGAGTTCTACGAGCAGTACTTC. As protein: CASSPREFYEQYF.